Each of the 20 T cell receptor beta chains below was sequenced from the same sample in a study of blood T cell repertoires in COVID-19. Repertoires were generated with immunoSEQ multiplex PCR, while TCRdb's copy carries only in-frame clones and drops some. Of about 250,000 clones detected, more than 70% appear once; the ten largest clones hold 5.7%. The specimen was peripheral blood. The receptors come from a man older than 75 with acute or convalescent COVID-19.

The V call is TRBV7-2, the J call TRBJ2-7, with a possible D match to TRBD2 (6 bases). The CDR3 covers 15 residues. Germline V lookup: CDR1 SGHTA, CDR2 FQGNSA. Trimming left V 0 bases short and J 4 bases short, with 13 bases between. This CDR3 is CASSLAGVAAYEQYF. CDR3 bases: TGTGCCAGCAGCTTAGCAGGGGTAGCGGCATACGAGCAGTACTTC.

The V call is TRBV3-1 (or the pseudogene TRBV3-2), the J call TRBJ2-1; 11 positions match TRBD2. The CDR3 length is 18 residues. Trimming at V came to 2 bases and at J to 4 bases, leaving 10 bases not matched to a gene. In germline, CDR1 is LGHDT, CDR2 YNNKEL (reference sequence). The CDR3 bases are TGTGCCAGCAGCCAATTATCTTCCGGGACTAGCGGATACAATGAGCAGTTCTTC. Residues: CASSQLSSGTSGYNEQFF.

V gene TRBV19 combines with J gene TRBJ1-5, with D possibly matching TRBD1 (6 bases). The CDR3 contains 15 residues. Looked up from germline, CDR1 is LNHDA and CDR2 is SQIVND (reference sequence). Trimming removed 0 bases at V and 6 bases at J, with 12 bases between. In DNA, the CDR3 is TGTGCCAGTAGTATAGAGTACAGGGATACTCAGCCCCAGCATTTT. Protein: CASSIEYRDTQPQHF.

Only a few counts were recorded for this clone. The rearrangement uses TRBV7-2 and TRBJ1-2, with 8 bases that match TRBD1. The length of the CDR3 is 14 residues. Germline CDR1 SGHTA, CDR2 FQGNSA. V shed 3 bases, J shed 4 bases, and the junction held 4 bases outside the gene matches. As DNA, the CDR3 is TGTGCCAGCAGCTTCGGACAGGGCCCCTATGGCTACACCTTC. Translating gives CASSFGQGPYGYTF.

The chain carries TRBV4-1 and TRBJ1-1; D ambiguous. This CDR3 comprises 15 residues. Looked up from germline, CDR1 is MGHRA and CDR2 is YSYEKL. Trimming removed 0 bases at V and 0 bases at J, with 8 bases between. CDR3 residues: CASSQDFGVNTEAFF. CDR3 sequence (DNA): TGCGCCAGCAGCCAAGATTTCGGGGTGAACACTGAAGCTTTCTTT.

The V call is TRBV5-6, the J call TRBJ2-2, with a tentative D call TRBD1 (5 bases). V lost 0 bases to trimming and J lost 7 bases, with 10 bases between them. From germline, CDR1 is SGHDT and CDR2 YYEEEE. This CDR3 is built from 14 residues. Here the CDR3 reads CASSLAGPGGELFF. The CDR3 DNA reads TGTGCCAGCAGCTTGGCAGGGCCCGGCGGGGAGCTGTTTTTT.

V gene TRBV30 combines with J gene TRBJ1-1; possibly TRBD1 for D (5 bases). CDR1 and CDR2 from the germline V gene are GTSNPN and SVGIG (reference sequence). Trimming cost V 0 bases and J 5 bases, with 13 bases left between them. The CDR3 covers 14 residues. The CDR3 sequence: CAWSVSGVSTEAFF. The CDR3, as DNA: TGTGCCTGGAGTGTATCGGGGGTCAGTACTGAAGCTTTCTTT.

The chain has TRBV5-1 and TRBJ2-2, with a tentative D call TRBD2 (6 bases). This CDR3 has 14 amino acids. Per the germline V gene, CDR1 is SGHRS and CDR2 is YFSETQ. V lost 3 bases, J lost 8 bases, and 14 bases lay in between. The CDR3 reads CASSSIADGGELFF. The CDR3 DNA follows: TGCGCCAGCAGCTCAATAGCGGACGGTGGGGAGCTGTTTTTT.

This clone was counted once. The chain couples TRBV18 to TRBJ1-1, with TRBD1 as a possible D gene (6 bases). Germline loops: CDR1 KGHSH, CDR2 LQKENI. The CDR3 has 15 amino acids. V was shortened by 4 bases and J by 0 bases, with 12 bases between the two germline ends. This CDR3 reads CASSLMQGMNTEAFF. As DNA, the CDR3 is TGTGCCAGCTCACTCATGCAGGGGATGAACACTGAAGCTTTCTTT.

Turning to this clone: The same CDR3 arises from other DNA sequences in this sample as well. The chain carries TRBV5-1 and TRBJ2-7; TRBD1 is a possible D gene (5 bases). Germline CDR1 and CDR2: SGHRS and YFSETQ. V was clipped by 2 bases and J by 3 bases, with 6 bases between them. The CDR3 is 12 residues long. In DNA, the CDR3 is TGCGCCAGCAGCTTAGGGGACTACGAGCAGTACTTC. Amino acids: CASSLGDYEQYF.

The V gene is TRBV7-3, the J gene TRBJ2-1; D gene unclear. The CDR3 has 12 amino acids. Germline CDR1 is SGHTA and CDR2 is FQGTGA. V gave up 3 bases and J gave up 5 bases, with 5 bases separating them. CDR3 coding DNA: TGTGCCAGCAGCTTTCAGGACAATGAGCAGTTCTTC. The encoded protein is CASSFQDNEQFF.

The sample holds a few counts of this clone. V gene TRBV23-1 combines with J gene TRBJ1-2; D gene uncertain. TRBV23-1 is an ORF, with its function uncertain. The CDR3 is 16 amino acids. Trimming took off 0 bases at V and 1 base at J, with 12 bases between the two ends. CDR3 in amino acids: CASSQSKLVGNYGYTF. The CDR3 DNA follows: TGCGCCAGCAGTCAATCAAAACTCGTCGGTAACTATGGCTACACCTTC.

The count of this clone is one. The chain is built from TRBV28 and TRBJ2-7, with 8 bases identical to TRBD2. CDR1 is MDHEN, CDR2 SYDVKM, per germline. The V and J ends lost 6 bases and 4 bases, in that order; junction bases with no gene match: 11. This CDR3 contains 15 residues. CDR3 sequence (DNA): TGTGCCAGCAGGGTTAGCGGGACTCTCCGATACGAGCAGTACTTC. It specifies CASRVSGTLRYEQYF. Using reference TRBV28 and TRBJ2-7 for the parts outside the CDR3, the full variable domain is DVKVTQSSRYLVKRTGEKVFLECVQDMDHENMFWYRQDPGLGLRLIYFSYDVKMKEKGDIPEGYSVSREKKERFSLILESASTNQTSMYLCASRVSGTLRYEQYFGPGTRLTVT.

CDR3 residues: CASSFAGTGDRGRSPLHF. The CDR3 region has the DNA TGTGCCAGCAGCTTCGCCGGGACAGGGGATAGGGGCCGATCACCCCTCCACTTT. This chain connects TRBV5-5 to TRBJ1-6, with 10 bases aligning to TRBD1. The CDR3 has 18 residues. Trimming at V came to 2 bases and at J to 10 bases, leaving 15 bases not matched to a gene. Germline-derived CDR1 and CDR2 are SGHKS and YYEKEE (reference sequence).

The rearrangement joins TRBV6-1 to TRBJ2-7, with TRBD2 identical over 10 bases. Trimming cost V 2 bases and J 4 bases; bases outside gene matches: 5. The CDR3 spans 15 residues. Germline loops: CDR1 MNHNS, CDR2 SASEGT. CDR3 sequence reads: CASSEMGGLAYEQYF. The CDR3 DNA sequence: TGTGCCAGCAGTGAAATGGGGGGACTAGCGTACGAGCAGTACTTC.

The V and J genes are TRBV4-1 and TRBJ2-5; 9 bases align to TRBD1. This CDR3 is built from 16 residues. The germline gives CDR1 MGHRA, CDR2 YSYEKL. After removal of 2 bases from V and 1 base from J, the junction contained 5 bases not matched to a gene. The CDR3 bases are TGCGCCAGCAGCCAATGGACAGGGGCCCTCCAAGAGACCCAGTACTTC. Protein: CASSQWTGALQETQYF.

This clone was seen a few times. V and J are TRBV6-5 and TRBJ1-3; a possible D gene is TRBD1 (6 bases). V gave up 6 bases and J gave up 1 base, with 13 bases separating them. The CDR3 runs to 15 residues. Germline V gene data show CDR1 as MNHEY and CDR2 as SVGAGI. The chain's CDR3 is CASRGASLSGNTIYF. CDR3 in DNA: TGTGCCAGCAGGGGGGCTAGCCTATCTGGAAACACCATATATTTT.

This clone was observed a single time. CDR3 in amino acids: CASSTATGNTEAFF. CDR3 bases: TGTGCCAGCTCAACGGCGACAGGTAACACTGAAGCTTTCTTT. The chain couples TRBV18 to TRBJ1-1, with a tentative D call TRBD1 (6 bases). CDR1 and CDR2 (germline): KGHSH, LQKENI. The CDR3 runs to 14 residues. V lost 5 bases to trimming and J lost 2 bases, with 12 bases between them.

The V gene is TRBV6-6, the J gene TRBJ1-1; D uncertain. V dropped 3 bases and J dropped 11 bases, with 13 bases sitting between them. The germline V gene encodes CDR1 MNHNY and CDR2 SVGAGI (reference sequence). The CDR3 consists of 12 residues. The CDR3 DNA reads TGTGCCAGCAGTTATTTAAGAGACACGGCTTTCTTT. Translated, it gives CASSYLRDTAFF.

The chain joins TRBV5-1 to TRBJ1-6, with 7 bases matching TRBD1. Germline values: CDR1 SGHRS, CDR2 YFSETQ. This CDR3 contains 16 residues. V was clipped by 4 bases and J by 0 bases; unmatched bases: 4. CDR3 loop: CASSGDSVSYNSPLHF. The CDR3 DNA reads TGCGCCAGCAGCGGGGACAGCGTCTCCTATAATTCACCCCTCCACTTT.